The rows below give T cell receptor beta chains drawn from one sample of a study of cytomegalovirus exposure and HLA in healthy donors. Clones were read by immunoSEQ multiplex PCR, and TCRdb kept only the in-frame ones, dropping some. Of 150,000 to 200,000 clones detected, roughly 77% appear once; the ten largest clones hold roughly 1.5%. Source material: PBMCs. The receptors shown here come from a woman in her 50s in good health and CMV-seronegative. Both conserved end residues are part of each CDR3. D genes are given only for firm matches. Clone size, where shown, is once, few, many, or a class for clones that have expanded.

size	V	J	D	CDR3	DNA
.	TRBV19	TRBJ1-2	.	CASTYNSPWGADYGYTF	TGTGCCAGTACCTACAATTCGCCCTGGGGCGCGGACTATGGCTACACCTTC
.	TRBV7-9	TRBJ2-7	.	CASSLQRQNLYEQYF	TGTGCCAGCAGCTTACAAAGACAGAACCTCTACGAGCAGTACTTC
.	TRBV30	TRBJ1-6	TRBD1	CACRTGSSYNSPLHF	TGTGCCTGCCGGACAGGGAGCTCCTATAATTCACCCCTCCACTTT
.	TRBV19	TRBJ1-2	TRBD1	CASKGTGYGYTF	TGTGCCAGTAAAGGGACAGGGTATGGCTACACCTTC
.	TRBV4-2	TRBJ2-2	TRBD2	CASSQELLAVTGELFF	TGTGCCAGCAGCCAAGAACTGCTAGCGGTAACCGGGGAGCTGTTTTTT
.	TRBV27	TRBJ2-7	TRBD1	CASSFPEQGSHEQYF	TGTGCCAGCAGTTTCCCCGAACAGGGGTCGCACGAGCAGTACTTC
.	TRBV20-1	TRBJ2-5	.	CSALQGETQYF	TGCAGTGCCCTCCAGGGGGAGACCCAGTACTTC
.	TRBV7-9	TRBJ2-7	.	CASSLARGSYEQYF	TGTGCCAGCAGCTTAGCGCGGGGATCCTACGAGCAGTACTTC
few	TRBV6-1	TRBJ1-4	.	CASGSGSNEKLFF	TGTGCCAGCGGGTCGGGATCTAATGAAAAACTGTTTTTT
.	TRBV5-5	TRBJ2-1	TRBD2	CASSPGLAGYNEQFF	TGTGCCAGCAGCCCGGGACTAGCGGGGTACAATGAGCAGTTCTTC
once	TRBV5-6	TRBJ1-2	TRBD1	CASSLEDRVNYGYTF	TGTGCCAGCAGCTTAGAGGACAGGGTTAACTATGGCTACACCTTC
.	TRBV18	TRBJ1-4	TRBD1	CASSKGAGEKLFF	TGTGCCAGCTCAAAGGGGGCTGGTGAAAAACTGTTTTTT
.	TRBV5-4	TRBJ1-1	TRBD1	CASSYGTGGANTEAFF	TGTGCCAGCAGCTACGGGACAGGGGGCGCGAACACTGAAGCTTTCTTT
.	TRBV28	TRBJ2-1	TRBD2	CASSLVGGGPYNEQFF	TGTGCCAGCAGTTTAGTGGGGGGGGGACCCTACAATGAGCAGTTCTTC
.	TRBV6-5	TRBJ1-2	.	CASSYSLGVYGYTF	TGTGCCAGCAGTTACTCGTTAGGGGTCTATGGCTACACCTTC
.	TRBV18	TRBJ1-1	.	CASSQGRITEAFF	TGTGCCAGCTCACAGGGGCGCATCACTGAAGCTTTCTTT
.	TRBV28	TRBJ2-2	TRBD1	CASSRTQGLNTGELFF	TGTGCCAGCAGCCGCACACAGGGGTTGAACACCGGGGAGCTGTTTTTT
.	TRBV7-2	TRBJ2-1	TRBD2	CASSSGLAGIYEQFF	TGTGCCAGCAGCTCGGGACTAGCGGGAATCTATGAGCAGTTCTTC
few	TRBV5-4	TRBJ2-5	.	CASSPREEETQYF	TGTGCCAGCAGCCCCCGAGAAGAGGAGACCCAGTACTTC
once	TRBV2	TRBJ2-5	.	CASSEPPPAQYF	TGTGCCAGCAGTGAACCCCCTCCAGCGCAGTACTTC
.	TRBV7-9	TRBJ2-1	.	CSSSLFSLSSYNEQFF	TGTTCCAGCAGCTTATTCTCTCTATCTTCCTACAATGAGCAGTTCTTC
.	TRBV27	TRBJ2-7	TRBD1	CASSRDSLYEQYF	TGTGCCAGCAGTCGGGACAGCCTCTACGAGCAGTACTTC
.	TRBV5-4	TRBJ1-1	TRBD1	CASSLAGTGEAFF	TGTGCCAGCAGCTTGGCCGGGACAGGTGAAGCTTTCTTT
.	TRBV6-5	TRBJ1-1	.	CASSYSPGRENTEAFF	TGTGCCAGCAGTTACTCCCCCGGGAGGGAGAACACTGAAGCTTTCTTT
.	TRBV28	TRBJ2-5	TRBD1	CASTILGQKGTQYF	TGTGCCAGCACTATCCTGGGACAGAAGGGGACCCAGTACTTC
.	TRBV27	TRBJ2-7	.	CASSLEEGRGEQYF	TGTGCCAGCAGTTTAGAGGAGGGACGGGGCGAGCAGTACTTC
few	TRBV5-5	TRBJ1-5	TRBD1	CASRGQLNQPQHF	TGTGCCAGCAGGGGACAGTTAAATCAGCCCCAGCATTTT
.	TRBV13	TRBJ2-2	.	CASSFLPLTTENYANTGELFF	TGTGCCAGCAGCTTTCTGCCCTTGACGACAGAGAATTACGCGAACACCGGGGAGCTGTTTTTT
.	TRBV9	TRBJ2-7	TRBD2	CASSANPLAGDSSYEQYF	TGTGCCAGCAGCGCAAACCCATTAGCGGGAGATTCCTCCTACGAGCAGTACTTC
.	TRBV27	TRBJ2-7	TRBD1	CASRRQGSYEQYF	TGTGCCAGCAGAAGACAGGGTTCCTACGAGCAGTACTTC
.	TRBV5-1	TRBJ2-5	TRBD1	CASSSQGGLKTQYF	TGCGCCAGCAGCTCTCAAGGGGGCCTGAAGACCCAGTACTTC
.	TRBV7-9	TRBJ2-1	TRBD2	CASSLSGSSYNEQFF	TGTGCCAGCAGCTTAAGCGGGAGCTCCTACAATGAGCAGTTCTTC
.	TRBV19	TRBJ2-7	TRBD2	CASSGRLAGVNTRLGEQYF	TGTGCCAGTAGTGGAAGACTAGCGGGAGTAAATACCCGTTTGGGCGAGCAGTACTTC
.	TRBV6-5	TRBJ1-1	.	CASSKSTGNTEAFF	TGTGCCAGCAGTAAGTCGACAGGTAACACTGAAGCTTTCTTT
.	TRBV5-5	TRBJ2-5	TRBD2	CASRQAGGETQYF	TGTGCCAGCAGACAGGCGGGGGGAGAGACCCAGTACTTC
.	TRBV19	TRBJ1-1	TRBD1	CASRRTGQGTEAFF	TGTGCCAGTAGGAGGACAGGGCAAGGCACTGAAGCTTTCTTT
.	TRBV7-8	TRBJ1-6	.	CASSLRDAGGNSPLHF	TGTGCCAGCAGCCTGAGGGACGCGGGGGGGAATTCACCCCTCCACTTT
few	TRBV6-6	TRBJ2-1	TRBD2	CASSHTRGLKGNGQFF	TGTGCCAGCAGTCACACGCGGGGACTAAAGGGAAATGGGCAGTTCTTC
.	TRBV6-1	TRBJ2-1	.	CASSEALQGVEQFF	TGTGCCAGCAGTGAAGCTTTACAGGGCGTTGAGCAGTTCTTC